These 21 T cell receptor beta chains were all obtained from the same sample, sequenced in a study of blood T cell repertoires in COVID-19. The data were produced by immunoSEQ multiplex PCR, yet TCRdb's version contains in-frame clones alone and is incomplete. The sample includes about 200,000 clones, around nine tenths of them seen just once. The material sequenced was peripheral blood. The receptor source for this set is a man between 60 and 75 years old with COVID-19, enrolled during active disease.

This clone is a singleton in its sample. The V call is TRBV12-5, the J call TRBJ2-3; no clear D gene. The CDR3 is made up of 14 amino acids. Germline lookup yields CDR1 LGHNT and CDR2 FRNRAP. V lost 5 bases to trimming and J lost 3 bases, with 12 bases between them. CDR3 amino acids: CASGLSPLTDTQYF. The CDR3 coding sequence is TGTGCTAGTGGTCTGTCCCCACTTACAGATACGCAGTATTTT.

The rearrangement links TRBV6-5 to TRBJ1-2, with 7 nucleotides matching TRBD1. The CDR3 is 15 residues long. Losses at the gene ends were 2 bases for V and 5 bases for J; bases not matched to a gene: 8. Germline-derived CDR1 and CDR2 are MNHEY and SVGAGI. The CDR3 sequence: CASSYMGQSRYGYTF. The CDR3 nucleotides are TGTGCCAGCAGTTACATGGGACAGAGTCGTTATGGCTACACCTTC.

The V gene is TRBV9, the J gene TRBJ1-2; perhaps TRBD1 as D (6 bases). The CDR3 spans 14 residues. Looked up from germline, CDR1 is SGDLS and CDR2 is YYNGEE. Trimming removed 0 bases from V and 4 bases from J, with 10 bases in between. This chain's CDR3 is CASSVDLGAYGYTF. The CDR3 nucleotides are TGTGCCAGCAGCGTAGATCTGGGGGCCTATGGCTACACCTTC.

In its sample, this clone was seen once. The chain links TRBV7-2 to TRBJ2-7; D is ambiguous. The germline V gene encodes CDR1 SGHTA and CDR2 FQGNSA. CDR3 length: 12 residues. V was clipped by 1 base and J by 4 bases, with 5 bases between them. In DNA form, the CDR3 reads TGTGCCAGCAGCTTAGACAAGTACGAGCAGTACTTC. It codes for CASSLDKYEQYF.

The CDR3 here is CASSLTGNTEAFF. The CDR3 bases are TGTGCCAGCAGCCTGACAGGGAACACTGAAGCTTTCTTT. J is TRBJ1-1 and V is TRBV11-2; D might be TRBD1 (6 bases). Deletions cut 5 bases from V and 1 base from J, with 8 bases between. Germline V gene lookup returns CDR1 SGHAT and CDR2 FQNNGV. The CDR3 totals 13 residues.

The chain couples TRBV10-3 to TRBJ1-6; TRBD1 aligns across 7 bases. The V and J ends lost 10 bases and 7 bases, in that order; junction bases with no gene match: 10. The germline gives CDR1 ENHRY, CDR2 SYGVKD. The CDR3 loop spans 14 amino acids. CDR3 protein: CATTRDSQNSPLHF. The CDR3 region has the DNA TGTGCCACGACCCGGGACAGCCAAAATTCACCCCTCCACTTT.

This clone was found once. The V gene is TRBV29-1, the J gene TRBJ1-2; TRBD1 matches at 9 bases. CDR3 size: 12 residues. Germline values: CDR1 SQVTM, CDR2 ANQGSEA. J was trimmed by 5 bases and V by 5 bases; bases with no gene match: 3. The CDR3 DNA reads as TGCAGCGTTTCTGACAGGGGGTATGGCTACACCTTC. Its translation is CSVSDRGYGYTF. Full variable domain (outside the CDR3, taken from reference TRBV29-1 and TRBJ1-2): SAVISQKPSRDICQRGTSLTIQCQVDSQVTMMFWYRQQPGQSLTLIATANQGSEATYESGFVIDKFPISRPNLTFSTLTVSNMSPEDSSIYLCSVSDRGYGYTFGSGTRLTVV.

This clone was seen only once. This chain links TRBV2 with TRBJ2-7, with 8 bases lining up with TRBD1. The CDR3 runs to 14 residues. Germline values: CDR1 SNHLY, CDR2 FYNNEI. After removal of 6 bases from V and 1 base from J, the junction contained 5 bases not matched to a gene. The CDR3 is CASRGQGTSYEQYF. CDR3 DNA sequence: TGTGCCAGCAGAGGACAGGGAACATCCTACGAGCAGTACTTC.

J is TRBJ1-6 and V is TRBV7-9; TRBD1 aligns across 9 bases. V lost 4 bases and J lost 12; bases outside the gene matches: 13. The CDR3 has 16 residues. CDR1 and CDR2 from the germline V gene are SEHNR and FQNEAQ (reference sequence). DNA of the CDR3: TGTGCCAGCAGCTCACAGGGGGCGGTAAACTTGATACCCCTCCACTTT. It encodes CASSSQGAVNLIPLHF.

The chain carries TRBV21-1 and TRBJ2-7; the table's TRBD1 call for D was not verified on the DNA. TRBV21-1 is assigned pseudogene status. CDR3 length equals 18 residues. The CDR3 nucleotides are TGTGCCAGCAGCATACGGGACAGGGGACGTGCGGAGTTCTACGAGCAGTACTTC. This translates into CASSIRDRGRAEFYEQYF.

The V call is TRBV19, the J call TRBJ1-6; D is perhaps TRBD1 (6 bases). Deletions cut 4 bases from V and 10 bases from J, with 11 bases between. This CDR3 is built from 13 residues. The V gene's germline CDR1 is LNHDA and CDR2 SQIVND (reference sequence). The CDR3 nucleotides read TGTGCCAGTAGTAGTACAGGGTTCTCACCCCTCCACTTT. It encodes CASSSTGFSPLHF. Supplemented by reference TRBV19 and TRBJ1-6, the full variable domain reads DGGITQSPKYLFRKEGQNVTLSCEQNLNHDAMYWYRQDPGQGLRLIYYSQIVNDFQKGDIAEGYSVSREKKESFPLTVTSAQKNPTAFYLCASSSTGFSPLHFGNGTRLTVT.

This clone was counted a few times. The chain employs TRBV5-1 and TRBJ2-1; the match to TRBD2 covers 9 bases. The trim removed 2 bases at V and 0 bases at J, leaving 3 bases unmatched. This CDR3 is 16 amino acids long. From germline, CDR1 is SGHRS and CDR2 YFSETQ. The CDR3 sequence is CASSLFSGGSYNEQFF. The CDR3 DNA is TGCGCCAGCAGCTTATTTAGCGGGGGCTCCTACAATGAGCAGTTCTTC.

The chain recombines TRBV18 with TRBJ2-1, with TRBD2 identical over 10 bases. Germline loops: CDR1 KGHSH, CDR2 LQKENI. With V trimmed by 3 bases and J by 5 bases, 10 bases remained unmatched. CDR3 size: 17 residues. CDR3 amino acids: CASSPSGLAGVNNEQFF. Written as DNA, the CDR3 is TGTGCCAGCTCACCTTCAGGTCTAGCGGGGGTAAACAATGAGCAGTTCTTC.

This chain joins TRBV2 and TRBJ2-3, with 9 bases aligning to TRBD2. This CDR3 comprises 15 residues. CDR1 is SNHLY, CDR2 FYNNEI, per germline. With 2 bases clipped from V and 3 bases from J, the junction kept 3 bases outside the gene matches. CDR3 amino acids: CASSELGLATDTQYF. CDR3 DNA sequence: TGTGCCAGCAGTGAACTTGGACTAGCGACAGATACGCAGTATTTT. Supplemented by reference TRBV2 and TRBJ2-3, the full variable domain reads EPEVTQTPSHQVTQMGQEVILRCVPISNHLYFYWYRQILGQKVEFLVSFYNNEISEKSEIFDDQFSVERPDGSNFTLKIRSTKLEDSAMYFCASSELGLATDTQYFGPGTRLTVL.

The rearrangement links TRBV2 to TRBJ2-7; D remains ambiguous. Germline V gives CDR1 SNHLY, CDR2 FYNNEI. V lost 4 bases and J lost 0, with 7 bases in between. The CDR3 loop spans 13 amino acids. DNA of the CDR3: TGTGCCAGCAGTGGTCACAGCTCCTACGAGCAGTACTTC. It translates to CASSGHSSYEQYF.

V and J are TRBV19 and TRBJ2-7; 11 nucleotides line up with TRBD2. The CDR3 has 16 residues. Germline-derived CDR1 and CDR2 are LNHDA and SQIVND (reference sequence). V lost 5 bases and J lost 2; bases outside the gene matches: 8. DNA of the CDR3: TGTGCCAGTAGTGTTCGTAGCGGGGGGGACCCCTACGAGCAGTACTTC. Protein sequence: CASSVRSGGDPYEQYF.

The chain uses TRBV7-9 and TRBJ2-3, with 14 positions matching TRBD2. J gave up 4 bases and V 4 bases, and 10 bases lay outside the gene matches. This CDR3 has 18 residues. Germline lookup yields CDR1 SEHNR and CDR2 FQNEAQ (reference sequence). The CDR3: CASSSIPGLAGAPDTQYF. In nucleotides, the CDR3 is TGTGCCAGCAGCTCTATACCGGGACTAGCGGGAGCACCAGATACGCAGTATTTT.

This clone was observed once. This chain uses TRBV20-1 with TRBJ1-5; the D gene is possibly TRBD1 (5 bases). Trimming left V 3 bases short and J 0 bases short, with 18 bases between. The germline gives CDR1 DFQATT, CDR2 SNEGSKA (reference sequence). CDR3 length: 17 amino acids. The DNA of the CDR3 is TGCAGTGCTAGTCGCAGGGCCGGTCGGTATAGCAATCAGCCCCAGCATTTT. Amino acids: CSASRRAGRYSNQPQHF.

The CDR3 is CASSLRGIHKNIQYF. CDR3 bases: TGTGCCAGCAGTTTAAGGGGTATCCACAAAAACATTCAGTACTTC. This chain connects TRBV28 to TRBJ2-4; D perhaps matches TRBD1 (5 bases). Germline V gives CDR1 MDHEN, CDR2 SYDVKM. V dropped 2 bases and J dropped 3 bases, with 11 bases sitting between them. The CDR3 has 15 amino acids.

This clone was observed a single time. V is TRBV24-1 and J is TRBJ2-2; 8 nucleotides align to TRBD1. V shed 3 bases, J shed 6 bases, and the junction held 11 bases outside the gene matches. Germline V CDR1 and CDR2: KGHDR, SFDVKD. The CDR3 spans 17 residues. The CDR3 loop reads CATSDPKGDRRPGELFF. As DNA, the CDR3 is TGTGCCACCAGTGATCCCAAGGGGGACAGGAGGCCCGGGGAGCTGTTTTTT.

This clone was seen a single time. The rearrangement joins TRBV28 to TRBJ1-2; no firm D call. Germline V gives CDR1 MDHEN, CDR2 SYDVKM. The CDR3 is 15 residues long. The V end was cut by 5 bases, the J end by 4 bases, with 17 bases between. The CDR3 sequence is CASSPQATNRYGYTF. For the CDR3, the DNA is TGTGCCAGCAGTCCCCAGGCGACGAACCGCTATGGCTACACCTTC.